This T cell receptor (beta chain) is from a study of cytomegalovirus exposure and HLA in healthy donors. To note about this clone: Its cognate antigen is unknown.

Study findings and constraints: HLA alleles were associated with 15,000 to 20,000 TCR beta sequences in a later analysis at 0.05 false discovery rate.

With 60 Vbeta and 13 Jbeta primers, the PCR was carried out. Generated by immunoSEQ multiplex PCR, the TCRdb table keeps only in-frame clones and is missing some. This sample's clone table lists about 160,000 clones. Germline CDR1 is SGHDT and CDR2 is YYEEEE. Trimming pared 0 bases from V and 1 base from J, leaving 8 bases between. The CDR3 spans 14 residues. Specimen: PBMCs. This clonotype originated in a woman aged 60-75 years in good health and CMV-seronegative. The chain recombines TRBV5-6 with TRBJ2-7; D not resolved. DNA of the CDR3: TGTGCCAGCAGCTTGGATGACACGTCCTACGAGCAGTACTTC. It translates to CASSLDDTSYEQYF.